This is a list of T cell receptor beta chains from one sample in a study of CD8 T cells in Susac syndrome. TCRdb re-called the immunoSEQ multiplex PCR reads with MiXCR, one entry per CDR3 protein. The sample yields around 150,000 distinct CDR3 sequences, 85% to 95% seen once. Material: CD8+ T cells from PBMCs. These receptors were taken from a human donor with Susac syndrome. Both conserved end residues are part of each CDR3. The D gene is left open where the match is weak. The size of a clone is reported for some rows only, either as once, few or many, or as a class for expanded clones.

.,TRBJ2-3,.,TRBV24-1,CATSDIGAYTQYF,TGTGCCACCAGTGATATAGGAGCCTATACGCAGTATTTT
.,TRBJ2-5,.,TRBV12-3/TRBV12-4,CASSFAAGPETQYF,TGTGCCAGCAGTTTTGCGGCGGGGCCAGAGACCCAGTACTTC
.,TRBJ2-7,.,TRBV7-8,CASSLALTQYEQYF,TGTGCCAGCAGCTTAGCGCTAACGCAATACGAGCAGTACTTC
TRBD2,TRBJ2-1,.,TRBV20-1,CSARDHKTSGIEQFF,TGCAGTGCTAGAGATCATAAGACTAGCGGGATAGAGCAGTTCTTC
TRBD2,TRBJ2-1,.,TRBV27,CASSHLTGGYNEQFF,TGTGCCAGCAGCCACCTGACGGGGGGATACAATGAGCAGTTCTTC
TRBD2,TRBJ2-3,.,TRBV5-6,CASSWGGQAGVSTDTQYF,TGTGCCAGCAGCTGGGGGGGCCAAGCGGGAGTCAGCACAGATACGCAGTATTTT
.,TRBJ2-7,.,TRBV28,CASSSLGTYEQYF,TGTGCCAGCAGCTCCCTTGGGACCTACGAGCAGTACTTC
.,TRBJ2-1,.,TRBV9,CASSSDGVGYNEQFF,TGTGCCAGCAGCTCGGACGGGGTAGGATACAATGAGCAGTTCTTC
TRBD2,TRBJ2-7,.,TRBV9,CASSVGGGGSSSYEQYF,TGTGCCAGCAGCGTAGGAGGCGGGGGGTCTAGCTCCTACGAGCAGTACTTC
.,TRBJ2-3,few,TRBV18,CASSPTSTDTQYF,TGTGCCAGCTCTCCGACCTCCACAGATACGCAGTATTTT
.,TRBJ2-1,.,TRBV5-1,CASSLVEDEQFF,TGCGCCAGCAGCTTGGTTGAGGATGAGCAGTTCTTC
TRBD2,TRBJ2-3,.,TRBV29-1,CSVEDAGGAGLAATDTQYF,TGCAGCGTTGAAGACGCAGGGGGCGCGGGACTAGCGGCGACAGATACGCAGTATTTT
.,TRBJ2-4,.,TRBV18,CASSDTPDKNIQYF,TGTGCCAGCTCCGATACCCCCGACAAAAACATTCAGTACTTC
.,TRBJ2-7,.,TRBV28,CASQGALWQYF,TGTGCCAGCCAGGGAGCTCTATGGCAGTACTTC
TRBD2,TRBJ2-7,.,TRBV28,CATRPRTSGSYEQYF,TGTGCCACACGCCCGCGGACTAGCGGCTCCTACGAGCAGTACTTC
.,TRBJ2-1,.,TRBV28,CASRPVRPLAEQFF,TGTGCCAGCAGGCCAGTCCGCCCGCTTGCTGAGCAGTTCTTC
TRBD2,TRBJ2-2,.,TRBV20-1,CSAKVDLLAGGRTGELFF,TGCAGTGCTAAGGTCGACTTACTAGCGGGAGGACGGACCGGGGAGCTGTTTTTT
TRBD1,TRBJ2-1,.,TRBV12-5,CASGLGGQYNEQFF,TGTGCTAGTGGTTTGGGGGGACAGTACAATGAGCAGTTCTTC
.,TRBJ2-2,.,TRBV4-1,CASSQEQIGGLQTGELFF,TGCGCCAGCAGCCAAGAGCAAATTGGGGGGTTACAGACCGGGGAGCTGTTTTTT